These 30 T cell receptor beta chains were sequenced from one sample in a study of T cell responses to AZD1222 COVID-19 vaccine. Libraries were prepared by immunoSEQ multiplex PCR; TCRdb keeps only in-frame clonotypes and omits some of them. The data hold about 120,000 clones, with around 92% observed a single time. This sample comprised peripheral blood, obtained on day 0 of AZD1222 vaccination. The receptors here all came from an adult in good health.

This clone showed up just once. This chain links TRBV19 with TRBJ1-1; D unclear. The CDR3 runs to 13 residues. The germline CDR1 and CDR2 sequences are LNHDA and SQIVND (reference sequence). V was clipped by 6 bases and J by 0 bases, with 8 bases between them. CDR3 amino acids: CASRETLNTEAFF. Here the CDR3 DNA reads TGTGCCAGTAGGGAGACTTTGAACACTGAAGCTTTCTTT.

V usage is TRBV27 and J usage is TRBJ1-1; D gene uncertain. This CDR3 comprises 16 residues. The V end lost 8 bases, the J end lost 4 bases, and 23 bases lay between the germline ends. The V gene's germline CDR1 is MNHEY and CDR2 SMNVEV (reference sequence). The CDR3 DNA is TGTGCCAGCCCCGCAGGCACGGTTCAGAGGATCACTGAAGCTTTCTTT. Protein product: CASPAGTVQRITEAFF.

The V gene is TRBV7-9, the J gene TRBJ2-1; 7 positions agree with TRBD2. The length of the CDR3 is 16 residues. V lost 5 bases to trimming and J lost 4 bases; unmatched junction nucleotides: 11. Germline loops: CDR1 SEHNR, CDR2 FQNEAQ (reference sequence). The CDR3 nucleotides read TGTGCCAGCAGCCATCTTCTGGGAGGGTTATACAATGAGCAGTTCTTC. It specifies CASSHLLGGLYNEQFF.

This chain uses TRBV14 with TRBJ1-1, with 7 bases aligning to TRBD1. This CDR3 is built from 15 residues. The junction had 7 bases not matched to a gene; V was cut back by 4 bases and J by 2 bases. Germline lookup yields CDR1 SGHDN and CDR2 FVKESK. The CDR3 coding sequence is TGTGCCAGCAGCCGTTGGGGGACAGCAAACACTGAAGCTTTCTTT. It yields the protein CASSRWGTANTEAFF.

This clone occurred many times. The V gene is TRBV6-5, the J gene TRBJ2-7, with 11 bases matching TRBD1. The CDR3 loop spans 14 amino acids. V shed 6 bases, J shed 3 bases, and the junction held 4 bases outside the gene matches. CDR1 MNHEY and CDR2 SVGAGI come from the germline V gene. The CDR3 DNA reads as TGTGCCAGCAGCGCCGGGACAGGGGGCTACGAGCAGTACTTC. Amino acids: CASSAGTGGYEQYF.

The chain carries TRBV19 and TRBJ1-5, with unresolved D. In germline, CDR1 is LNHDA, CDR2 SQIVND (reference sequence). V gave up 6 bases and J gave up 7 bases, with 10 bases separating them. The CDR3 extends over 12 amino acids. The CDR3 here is CASSPHLQPQHF. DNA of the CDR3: TGTGCCAGTAGCCCACACCTGCAGCCCCAGCATTTT.

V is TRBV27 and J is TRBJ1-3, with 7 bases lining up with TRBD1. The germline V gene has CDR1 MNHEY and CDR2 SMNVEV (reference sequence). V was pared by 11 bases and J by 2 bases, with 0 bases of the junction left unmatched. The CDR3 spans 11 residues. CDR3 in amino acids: CADRAGNTIYF. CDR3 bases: TGTGCCGACAGGGCTGGAAACACCATATATTTT.

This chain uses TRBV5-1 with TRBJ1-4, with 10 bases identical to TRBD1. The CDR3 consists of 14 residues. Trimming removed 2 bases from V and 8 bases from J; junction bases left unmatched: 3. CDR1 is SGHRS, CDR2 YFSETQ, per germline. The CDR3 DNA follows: TGCGCCAGCAGCTTAGGGACAGGGGAAGAAAAACTGTTTTTT. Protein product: CASSLGTGEEKLFF.

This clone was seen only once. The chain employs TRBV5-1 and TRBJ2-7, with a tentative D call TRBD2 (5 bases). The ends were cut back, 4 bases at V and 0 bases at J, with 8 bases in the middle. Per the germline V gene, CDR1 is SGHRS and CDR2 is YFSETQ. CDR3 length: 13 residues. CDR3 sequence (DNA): TGCGCCAGCAGCCCCGGGGACTCCTACGAGCAGTACTTC. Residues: CASSPGDSYEQYF.

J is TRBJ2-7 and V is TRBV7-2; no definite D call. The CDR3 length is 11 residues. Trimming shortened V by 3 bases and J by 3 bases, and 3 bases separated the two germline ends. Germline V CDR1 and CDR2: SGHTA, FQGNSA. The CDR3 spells CASSFSYEQYF. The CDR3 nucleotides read TGTGCCAGCAGCTTCAGCTACGAGCAGTACTTC.

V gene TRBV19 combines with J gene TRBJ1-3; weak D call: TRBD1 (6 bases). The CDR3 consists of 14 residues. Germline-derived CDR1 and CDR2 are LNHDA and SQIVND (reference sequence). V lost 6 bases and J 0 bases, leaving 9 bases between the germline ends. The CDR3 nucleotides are TGTGCCAGTAGACCACAGGGCTCTGGAAACACCATATATTTT. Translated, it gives CASRPQGSGNTIYF.

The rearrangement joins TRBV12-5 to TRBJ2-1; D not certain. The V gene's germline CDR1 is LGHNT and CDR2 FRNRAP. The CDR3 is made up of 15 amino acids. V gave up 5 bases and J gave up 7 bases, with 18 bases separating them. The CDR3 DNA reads TGTGCTAGTGGTGTGCCGGGCCTCTTGGGAAATGAGCAGTTCTTC. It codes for CASGVPGLLGNEQFF.

CDR3 amino acids: CASSALWGQEPFGYTF. CDR3 in DNA: TGTGCCAGCAGTGCGTTGTGGGGACAGGAACCCTTTGGCTACACCTTC. The rearrangement uses TRBV2 and TRBJ1-2; TRBD1 aligns across 8 bases. V was pared by 4 bases and J by 7 bases, with 14 bases of the junction left unmatched. The CDR3 is 16 amino acids. Germline CDR1 reads SNHLY; CDR2 reads FYNNEI.

The CDR3 spells CASSVGGSRDYGYTF. CDR3 in DNA: TGTGCCAGCAGCGTAGGGGGCAGTCGTGACTATGGCTACACCTTC. The J gene is TRBJ1-2, the V gene TRBV9, with D perhaps TRBD1 (5 bases). This CDR3 region has 15 residues. From germline, CDR1 is SGDLS and CDR2 YYNGEE. Trimming took off 0 bases at V and 3 bases at J, with 12 bases between the two ends.

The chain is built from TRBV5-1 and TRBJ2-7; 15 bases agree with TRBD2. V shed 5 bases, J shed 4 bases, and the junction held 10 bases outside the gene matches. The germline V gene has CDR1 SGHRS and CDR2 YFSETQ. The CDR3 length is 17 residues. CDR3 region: CASSLEGLAGGVYEQYF. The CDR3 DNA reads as TGCGCCAGCAGTCTCGAGGGACTAGCGGGAGGAGTATACGAGCAGTACTTC.

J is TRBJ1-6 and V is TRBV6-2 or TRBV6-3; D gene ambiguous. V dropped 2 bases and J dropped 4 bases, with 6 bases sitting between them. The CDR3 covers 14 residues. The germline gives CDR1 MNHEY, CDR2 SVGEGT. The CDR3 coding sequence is TGTGCCAGCAGTTACAGAAATTATAATTCACCCCTCCACTTT. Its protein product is CASSYRNYNSPLHF.

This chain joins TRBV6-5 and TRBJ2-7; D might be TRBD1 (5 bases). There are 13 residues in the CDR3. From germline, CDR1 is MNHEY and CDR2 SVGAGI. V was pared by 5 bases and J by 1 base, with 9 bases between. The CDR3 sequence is CASSIRDSYEQYF. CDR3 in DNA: TGTGCCAGCAGTATCAGGGATTCCTACGAGCAGTACTTC.

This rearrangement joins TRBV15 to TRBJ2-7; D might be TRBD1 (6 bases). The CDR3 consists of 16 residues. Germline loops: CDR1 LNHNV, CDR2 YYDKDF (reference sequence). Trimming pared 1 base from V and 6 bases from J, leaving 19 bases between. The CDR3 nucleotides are TGTGCCACCAGCAGAGTTCCTTTCGGTTCAGGGGTCGAGCAGTACTTC. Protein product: CATSRVPFGSGVEQYF.

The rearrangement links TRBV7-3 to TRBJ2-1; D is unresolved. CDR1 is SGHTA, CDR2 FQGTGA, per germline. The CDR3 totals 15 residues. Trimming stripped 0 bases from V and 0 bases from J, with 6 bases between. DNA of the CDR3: TGTGCCAGCAGCTTAACAGCTAGCTCCTACAATGAGCAGTTCTTC. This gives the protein CASSLTASSYNEQFF. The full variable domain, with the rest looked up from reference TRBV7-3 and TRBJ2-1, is GAGVSQTPSNKVTEKGKYVELRCDPISGHTALYWYRQSLGQGPEFLIYFQGTGAADDSGLPNDRFFAVRPEGSVSTLKIQRTERGDSAVYLCASSLTASSYNEQFFGPGTRLTVL.

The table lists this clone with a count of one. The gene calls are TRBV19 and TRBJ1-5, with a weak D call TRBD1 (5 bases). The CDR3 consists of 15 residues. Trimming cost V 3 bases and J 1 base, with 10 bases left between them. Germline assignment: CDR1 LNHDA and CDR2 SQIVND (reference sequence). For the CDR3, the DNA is TGTGCCAGTAGTATCGGACAAACCAGCAATCAGCCCCAGCATTTT. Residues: CASSIGQTSNQPQHF.

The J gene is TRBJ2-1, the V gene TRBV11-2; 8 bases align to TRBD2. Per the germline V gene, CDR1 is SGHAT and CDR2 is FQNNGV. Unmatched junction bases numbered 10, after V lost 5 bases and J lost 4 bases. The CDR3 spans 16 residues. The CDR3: CASSPFRREGYNEQFF. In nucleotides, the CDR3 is TGTGCCAGCAGCCCCTTTCGACGGGAGGGATACAATGAGCAGTTCTTC.

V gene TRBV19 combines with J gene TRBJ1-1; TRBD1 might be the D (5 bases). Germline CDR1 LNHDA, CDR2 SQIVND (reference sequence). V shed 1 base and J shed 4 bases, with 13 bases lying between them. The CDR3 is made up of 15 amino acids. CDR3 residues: CASSIALRGSTEAFF. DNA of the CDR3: TGTGCCAGTAGTATAGCCCTTAGGGGTTCCACTGAAGCTTTCTTT.

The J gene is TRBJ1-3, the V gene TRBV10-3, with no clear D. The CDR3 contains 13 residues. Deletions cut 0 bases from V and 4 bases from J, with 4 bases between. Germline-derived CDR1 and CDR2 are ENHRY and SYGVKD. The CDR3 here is CAISESLGNTIYF. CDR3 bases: TGTGCCATCAGTGAGTCCCTCGGAAACACCATATATTTT.

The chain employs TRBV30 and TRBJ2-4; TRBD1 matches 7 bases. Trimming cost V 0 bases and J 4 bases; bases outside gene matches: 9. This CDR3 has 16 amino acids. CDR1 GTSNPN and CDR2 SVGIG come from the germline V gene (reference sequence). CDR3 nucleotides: TGTGCCTGGAGTGTTTGGATCCCGGGACAGAAAAACATTCAGTACTTC. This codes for CAWSVWIPGQKNIQYF.

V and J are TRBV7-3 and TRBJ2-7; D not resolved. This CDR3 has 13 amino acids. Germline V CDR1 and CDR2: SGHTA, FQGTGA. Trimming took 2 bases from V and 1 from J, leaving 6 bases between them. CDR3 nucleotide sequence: TGTGCCAGCAGCTTACGCCAGTCCTACGAGCAGTACTTC. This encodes CASSLRQSYEQYF.

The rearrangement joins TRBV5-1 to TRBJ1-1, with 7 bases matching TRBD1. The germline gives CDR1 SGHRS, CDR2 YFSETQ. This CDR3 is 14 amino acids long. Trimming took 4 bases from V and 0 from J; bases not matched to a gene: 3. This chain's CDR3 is CASSPGTVNTEAFF. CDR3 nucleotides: TGCGCCAGCAGCCCCGGGACAGTGAACACTGAAGCTTTCTTT.

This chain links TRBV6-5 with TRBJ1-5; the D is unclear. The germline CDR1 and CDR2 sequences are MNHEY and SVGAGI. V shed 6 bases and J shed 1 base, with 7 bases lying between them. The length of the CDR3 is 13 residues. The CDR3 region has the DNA TGTGCCAGCAGGGGGATGAGCAATCAGCCCCAGCATTTT. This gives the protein CASRGMSNQPQHF.

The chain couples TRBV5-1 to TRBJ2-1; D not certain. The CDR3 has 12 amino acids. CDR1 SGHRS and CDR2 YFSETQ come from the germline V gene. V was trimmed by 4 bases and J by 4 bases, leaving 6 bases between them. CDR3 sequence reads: CASSQNYNEQFF. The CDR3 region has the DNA TGCGCCAGCAGCCAGAATTACAATGAGCAGTTCTTC.

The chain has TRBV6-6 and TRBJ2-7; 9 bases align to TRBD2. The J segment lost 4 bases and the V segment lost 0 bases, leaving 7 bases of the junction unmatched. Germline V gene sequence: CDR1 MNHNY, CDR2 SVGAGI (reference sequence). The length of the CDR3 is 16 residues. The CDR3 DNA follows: TGTGCCAGCAGTTACTCTGCGGGAGGGCCGGAGTACGAGCAGTACTTC. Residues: CASSYSAGGPEYEQYF.

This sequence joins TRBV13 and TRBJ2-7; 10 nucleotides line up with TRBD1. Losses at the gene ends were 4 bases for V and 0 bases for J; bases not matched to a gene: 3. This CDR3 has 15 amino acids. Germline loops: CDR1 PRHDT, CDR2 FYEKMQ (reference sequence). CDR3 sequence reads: CASSSWTGGSYEQYF. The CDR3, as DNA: TGTGCCAGCAGCTCATGGACAGGGGGCTCCTACGAGCAGTACTTC.